This T cell receptor beta chain was identified during a study of control samples from healthy donors and cancer patients. Assay used: immunoSEQ multiplex PCR; TCRdb lists only in-frame clones, some missing. This table holds tens of thousands of clones, 75% to 90% found once. This clone was picked up one time. Germline CDR1 KGHSH, CDR2 LQKENI. V shed 2 bases, J shed 0 bases, and the junction held 2 bases outside the gene matches. CDR3 length: 17 residues. The source material was blood. The V call is TRBV18, the J call TRBJ2-3, with 13 bases fitting TRBD2. This TCR came from a man aged 50 or older in good health. The DNA for the CDR3 is TGTGCCAGCTCACCAGGACTAGCGGGAGCCAGCACAGATACGCAGTATTTT. It specifies CASSPGLAGASTDTQYF.